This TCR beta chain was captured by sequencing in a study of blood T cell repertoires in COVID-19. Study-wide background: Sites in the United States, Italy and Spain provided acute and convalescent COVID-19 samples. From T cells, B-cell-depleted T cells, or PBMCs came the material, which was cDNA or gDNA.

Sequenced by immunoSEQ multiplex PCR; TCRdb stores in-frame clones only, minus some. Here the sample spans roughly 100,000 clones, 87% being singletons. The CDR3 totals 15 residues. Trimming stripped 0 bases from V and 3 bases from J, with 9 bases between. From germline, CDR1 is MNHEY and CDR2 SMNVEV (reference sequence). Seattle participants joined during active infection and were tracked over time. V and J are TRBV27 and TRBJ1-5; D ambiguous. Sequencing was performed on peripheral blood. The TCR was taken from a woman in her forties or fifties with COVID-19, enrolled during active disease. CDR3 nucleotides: TGTGCCAGCAGTTTATCTTCAGGAAACAATCAGCCCCAGCATTTT. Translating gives CASSLSSGNNQPQHF.